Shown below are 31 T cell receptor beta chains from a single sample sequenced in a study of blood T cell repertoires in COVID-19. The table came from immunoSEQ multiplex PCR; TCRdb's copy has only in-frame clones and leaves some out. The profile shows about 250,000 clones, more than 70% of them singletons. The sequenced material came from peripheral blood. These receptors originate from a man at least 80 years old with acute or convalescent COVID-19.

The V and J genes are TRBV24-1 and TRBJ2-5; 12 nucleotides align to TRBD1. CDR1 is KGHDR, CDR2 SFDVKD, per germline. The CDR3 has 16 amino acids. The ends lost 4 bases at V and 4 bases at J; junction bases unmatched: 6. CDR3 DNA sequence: TGTGCCACCAGTGAGGCCGGGACAGGGGGCTCAGAGACCCAGTACTTC. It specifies CATSEAGTGGSETQYF.

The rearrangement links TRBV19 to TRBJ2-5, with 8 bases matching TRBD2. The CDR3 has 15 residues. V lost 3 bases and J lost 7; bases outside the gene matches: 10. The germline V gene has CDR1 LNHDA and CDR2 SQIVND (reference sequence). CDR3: CASSIQGGGPGTQYF. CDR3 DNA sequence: TGTGCCAGTAGTATTCAAGGCGGGGGGCCCGGGACCCAGTACTTC. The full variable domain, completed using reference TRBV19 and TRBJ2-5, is DGGITQSPKYLFRKEGQNVTLSCEQNLNHDAMYWYRQDPGQGLRLIYYSQIVNDFQKGDIAEGYSVSREKKESFPLTVTSAQKNPTAFYLCASSIQGGGPGTQYFGPGTRLLVL.

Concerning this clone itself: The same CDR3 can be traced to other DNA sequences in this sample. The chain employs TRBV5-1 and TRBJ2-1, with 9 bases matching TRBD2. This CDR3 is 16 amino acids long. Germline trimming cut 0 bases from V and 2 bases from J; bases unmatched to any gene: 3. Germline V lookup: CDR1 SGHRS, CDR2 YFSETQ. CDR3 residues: CASSLVLAGPYNEQFF. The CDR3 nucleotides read TGCGCCAGCAGCTTGGTACTAGCGGGCCCCTACAATGAGCAGTTCTTC.

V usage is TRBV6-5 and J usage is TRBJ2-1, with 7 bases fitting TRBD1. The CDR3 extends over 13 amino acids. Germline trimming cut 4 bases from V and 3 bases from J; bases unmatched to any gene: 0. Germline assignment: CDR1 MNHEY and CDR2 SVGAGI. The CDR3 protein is CASSWDSYNEQFF. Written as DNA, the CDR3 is TGTGCCAGCAGTTGGGACAGCTACAATGAGCAGTTCTTC.

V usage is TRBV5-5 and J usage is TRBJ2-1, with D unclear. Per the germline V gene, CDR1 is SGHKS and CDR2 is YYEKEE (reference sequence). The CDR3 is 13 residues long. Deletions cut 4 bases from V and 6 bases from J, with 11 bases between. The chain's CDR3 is CASSTQVANEQFF. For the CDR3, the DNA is TGTGCCAGCAGCACCCAGGTGGCCAATGAGCAGTTCTTC. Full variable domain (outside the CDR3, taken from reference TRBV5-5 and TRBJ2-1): DAGVTQSPTHLIKTRGQQVTLRCSPISGHKSVSWYQQVLGQGPQFIFQYYEKEERGRGNFPDRFSARQFPNYSSELNVNALLLGDSALYLCASSTQVANEQFFGPGTRLTVL.

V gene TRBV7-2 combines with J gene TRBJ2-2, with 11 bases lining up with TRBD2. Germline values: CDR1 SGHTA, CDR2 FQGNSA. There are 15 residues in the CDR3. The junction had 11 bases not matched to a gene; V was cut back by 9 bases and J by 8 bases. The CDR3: CASSGLAGGKGELFF. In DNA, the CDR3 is TGTGCCAGTTCGGGGCTAGCGGGGGGTAAGGGGGAGCTGTTTTTT.

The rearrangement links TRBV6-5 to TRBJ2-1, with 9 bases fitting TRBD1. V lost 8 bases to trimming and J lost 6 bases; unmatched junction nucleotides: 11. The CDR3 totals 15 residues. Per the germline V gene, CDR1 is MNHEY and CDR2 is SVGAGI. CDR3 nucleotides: TGTGCCAGCCGCGTAGGGACAGGGTCCCGCAATGAGCAGTTCTTC. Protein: CASRVGTGSRNEQFF.

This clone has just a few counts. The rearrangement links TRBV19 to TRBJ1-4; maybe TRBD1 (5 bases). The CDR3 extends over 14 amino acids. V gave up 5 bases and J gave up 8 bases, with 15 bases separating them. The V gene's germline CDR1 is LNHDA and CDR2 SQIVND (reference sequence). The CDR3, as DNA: TGTGCCAGTAGTTACAGGAAGGAAAGAGAAAAACTGTTTTTT. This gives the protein CASSYRKEREKLFF.

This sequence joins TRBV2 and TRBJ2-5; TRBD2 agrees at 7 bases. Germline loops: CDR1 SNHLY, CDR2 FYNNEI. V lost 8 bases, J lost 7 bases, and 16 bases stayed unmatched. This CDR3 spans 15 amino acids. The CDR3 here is CASLGRGDDPGTQYF. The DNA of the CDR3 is TGTGCCAGCTTAGGACGGGGGGACGATCCAGGGACCCAGTACTTC.

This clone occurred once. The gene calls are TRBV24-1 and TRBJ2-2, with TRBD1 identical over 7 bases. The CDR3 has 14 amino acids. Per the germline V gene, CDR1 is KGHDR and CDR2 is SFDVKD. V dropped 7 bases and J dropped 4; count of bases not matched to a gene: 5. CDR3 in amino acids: CATRQGETTGELFF. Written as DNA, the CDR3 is TGTGCCACCAGGCAGGGGGAGACCACCGGGGAGCTGTTTTTT.

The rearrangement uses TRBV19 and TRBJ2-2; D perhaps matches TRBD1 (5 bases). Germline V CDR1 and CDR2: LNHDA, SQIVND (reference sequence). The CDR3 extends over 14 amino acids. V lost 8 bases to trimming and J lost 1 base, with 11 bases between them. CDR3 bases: TGTGCCAGTGGGTGGCAGGGGAACACCGGGGAGCTGTTTTTT. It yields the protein CASGWQGNTGELFF.

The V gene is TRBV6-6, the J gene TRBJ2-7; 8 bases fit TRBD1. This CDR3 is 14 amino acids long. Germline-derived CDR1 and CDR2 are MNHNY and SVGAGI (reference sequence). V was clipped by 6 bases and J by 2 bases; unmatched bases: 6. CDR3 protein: CASSNRQGPYEQYF. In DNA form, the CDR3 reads TGTGCCAGCAGCAATCGACAGGGGCCCTACGAGCAGTACTTC.

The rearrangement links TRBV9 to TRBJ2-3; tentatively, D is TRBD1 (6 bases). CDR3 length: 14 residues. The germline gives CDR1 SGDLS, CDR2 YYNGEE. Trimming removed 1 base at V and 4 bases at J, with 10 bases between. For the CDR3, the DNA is TGTGCCAGCAGCGTATCACAGGGACCAGATACGCAGTATTTT. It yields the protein CASSVSQGPDTQYF.

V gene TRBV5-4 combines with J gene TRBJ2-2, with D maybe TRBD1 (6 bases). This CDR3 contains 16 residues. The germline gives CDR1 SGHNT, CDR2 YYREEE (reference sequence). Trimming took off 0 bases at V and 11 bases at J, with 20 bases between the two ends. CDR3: CASSLGGQHTRGELFF. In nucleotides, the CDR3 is TGTGCCAGCAGCTTGGGTGGACAGCACACCCGCGGAGAGCTGTTTTTT.

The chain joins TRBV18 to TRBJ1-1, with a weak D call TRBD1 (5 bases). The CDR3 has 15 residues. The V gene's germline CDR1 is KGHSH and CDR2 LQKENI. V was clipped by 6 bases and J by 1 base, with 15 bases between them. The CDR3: CASSPTPTANTEAFF. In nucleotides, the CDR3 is TGTGCCAGCTCCCCTACCCCGACAGCGAACACTGAAGCTTTCTTT. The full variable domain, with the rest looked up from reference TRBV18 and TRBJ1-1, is NAGVMQNPRHLVRRRGQEARLRCSPMKGHSHVYWYRQLPEEGLKFMVYLQKENIIDESGMPKERFSAEFPKEGPSILRIQQVVRGDSAAYFCASSPTPTANTEAFFGQGTRLTVV.

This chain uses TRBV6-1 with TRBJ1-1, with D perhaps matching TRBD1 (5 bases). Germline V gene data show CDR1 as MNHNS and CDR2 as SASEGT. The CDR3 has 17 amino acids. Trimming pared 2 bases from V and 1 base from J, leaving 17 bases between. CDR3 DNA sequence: TGTGCCAGCAGTGAATTTCAGGGAATGTGGAAGAACACTGAAGCTTTCTTT. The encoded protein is CASSEFQGMWKNTEAFF.

The CDR3 here is CASSRTGSSSQVYGYTF. DNA of the CDR3: TGTGCCAGCAGCCGAACGGGATCGTCAAGTCAAGTCTATGGCTACACCTTC. The chain couples TRBV7-9 to TRBJ1-2; D remains ambiguous. Trimming cost V 5 bases and J 4 bases, with 23 bases left between them. Germline loops: CDR1 SEHNR, CDR2 FQNEAQ (reference sequence). This CDR3 has 17 residues.

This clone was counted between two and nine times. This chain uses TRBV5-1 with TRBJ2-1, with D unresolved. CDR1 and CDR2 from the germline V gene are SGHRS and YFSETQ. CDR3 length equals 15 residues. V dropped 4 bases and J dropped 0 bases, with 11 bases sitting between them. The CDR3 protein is CASSLDSSSYNEQFF. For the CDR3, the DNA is TGCGCCAGCAGCCTCGACTCGAGCTCCTACAATGAGCAGTTCTTC.

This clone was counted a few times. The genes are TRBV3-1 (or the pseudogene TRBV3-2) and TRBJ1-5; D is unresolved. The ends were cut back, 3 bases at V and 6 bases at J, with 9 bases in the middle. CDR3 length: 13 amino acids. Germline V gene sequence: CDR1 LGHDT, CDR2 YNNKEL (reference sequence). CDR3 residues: CASSQSASQPQHF. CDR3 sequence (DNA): TGTGCCAGCAGCCAGAGCGCGAGTCAGCCCCAGCATTTT.

The CDR3 DNA is TGTGCCAGCAGTTCGGGACAGGGGGCGCGAACCGGGGAGCTGTTTTTT. Amino acids: CASSSGQGARTGELFF. V usage is TRBV6-5 and J usage is TRBJ2-2; 12 nucleotides agree with TRBD1. The CDR3 covers 16 residues. J was trimmed by 5 bases and V by 4 bases; bases with no gene match: 5. The germline gives CDR1 MNHEY, CDR2 SVGAGI.

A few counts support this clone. As DNA, the CDR3 is TGTGCCAGCAGCTTAGATCGGTTGAGGAACACTGAAGCTTTCTTT. This codes for CASSLDRLRNTEAFF. This chain joins TRBV11-2 and TRBJ1-1; the D is unclear. The V end was cut by 0 bases, the J end by 1 base, with 9 bases between. The CDR3 extends over 15 amino acids. CDR1 is SGHAT and CDR2 is FQNNGV in the germline V gene.

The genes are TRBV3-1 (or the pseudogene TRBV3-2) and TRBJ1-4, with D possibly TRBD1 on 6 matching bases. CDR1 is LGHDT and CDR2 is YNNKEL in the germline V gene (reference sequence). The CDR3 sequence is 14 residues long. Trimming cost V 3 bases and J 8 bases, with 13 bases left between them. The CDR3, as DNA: TGTGCCAGCAGCCAGGGGGCTGAGGGCGAAAAACTGTTTTTT. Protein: CASSQGAEGEKLFF.

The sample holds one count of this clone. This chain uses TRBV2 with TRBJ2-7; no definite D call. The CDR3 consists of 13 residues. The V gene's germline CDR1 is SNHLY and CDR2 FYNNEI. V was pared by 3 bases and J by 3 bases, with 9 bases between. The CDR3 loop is CASSELRVYEQYF. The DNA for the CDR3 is TGTGCCAGCAGTGAGTTGAGAGTCTACGAGCAGTACTTC.

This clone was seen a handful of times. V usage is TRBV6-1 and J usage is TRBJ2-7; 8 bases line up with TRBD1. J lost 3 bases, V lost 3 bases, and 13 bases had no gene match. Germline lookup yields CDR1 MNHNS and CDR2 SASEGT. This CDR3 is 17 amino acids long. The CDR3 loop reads CASSDPTGGRLGYEQYF. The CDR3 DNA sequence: TGTGCCAGCAGTGACCCCACAGGGGGACGCTTAGGCTACGAGCAGTACTTC.

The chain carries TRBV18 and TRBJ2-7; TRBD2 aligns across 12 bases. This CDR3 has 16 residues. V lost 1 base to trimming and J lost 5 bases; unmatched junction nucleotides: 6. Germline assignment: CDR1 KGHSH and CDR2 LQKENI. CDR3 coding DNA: TGTGCCAGCTCACCACAGCTGACTAGCGGGGGCCACGAGCAGTACTTC. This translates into CASSPQLTSGGHEQYF.

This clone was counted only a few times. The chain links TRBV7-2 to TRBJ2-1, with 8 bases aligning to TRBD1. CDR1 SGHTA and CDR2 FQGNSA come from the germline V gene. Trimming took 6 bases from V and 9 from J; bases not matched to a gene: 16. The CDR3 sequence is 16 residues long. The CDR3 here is CASRLTGGQGRGEQFF. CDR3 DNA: TGTGCCAGCAGATTAACCGGAGGACAGGGACGGGGTGAGCAGTTCTTC.

The CDR3 DNA is TGTGCCAGCAGCCGTGGACAGGGGTTCGATGAGCAGTTCTTC. Amino acids: CASSRGQGFDEQFF. The V call is TRBV11-3, the J call TRBJ2-1; 9 bases match TRBD1. Germline V gene sequence: CDR1 SGHNT, CDR2 YENEEA. This CDR3 is 14 amino acids long. The V segment lost 5 bases and the J segment 8 bases; nucleotides outside the gene matches: 7.

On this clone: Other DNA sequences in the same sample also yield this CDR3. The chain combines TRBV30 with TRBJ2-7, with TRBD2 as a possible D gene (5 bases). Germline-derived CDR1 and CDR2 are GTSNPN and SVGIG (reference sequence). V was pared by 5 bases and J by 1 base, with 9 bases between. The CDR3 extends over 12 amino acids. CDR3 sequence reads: CAWGSGSYEQYF. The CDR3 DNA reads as TGTGCCTGGGGAAGCGGATCCTACGAGCAGTACTTC.

The CDR3 DNA is TGTGCCAGCAGCATAGGGACAGGGGTTAATCAGCCCCAGCATTTT. Translating it yields CASSIGTGVNQPQHF. The chain combines TRBV7-9 with TRBJ1-5; 10 nucleotides line up with TRBD1. Per germline, CDR1 SEHNR and CDR2 FQNEAQ (reference sequence). Trimming took 5 bases from V and 4 from J; bases not matched to a gene: 5. The CDR3 is 15 amino acids.

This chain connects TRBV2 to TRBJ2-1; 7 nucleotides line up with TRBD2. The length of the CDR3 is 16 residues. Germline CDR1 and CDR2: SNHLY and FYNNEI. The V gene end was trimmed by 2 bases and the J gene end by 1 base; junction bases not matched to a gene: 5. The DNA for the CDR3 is TGTGCCAGCAGTGAAATGCCAGCGGGGTCCTACAATGAGCAGTTCTTC. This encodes CASSEMPAGSYNEQFF.

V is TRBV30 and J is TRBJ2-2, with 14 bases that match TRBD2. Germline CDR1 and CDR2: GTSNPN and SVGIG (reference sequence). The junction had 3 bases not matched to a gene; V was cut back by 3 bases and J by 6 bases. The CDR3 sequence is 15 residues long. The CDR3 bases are TGTGCCTGGAGGGGGACTAGCGGGAGCTCCGGGGAGCTGTTTTTT. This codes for CAWRGTSGSSGELFF.